This T cell receptor beta chain was sequenced for a study of cytotoxic CD8 clonotypes in ibrutinib-treated CLL. Overall study context: Mean per-sample yields comprised around 230,000 productive templates and 80,000 to 100,000 productive rearrangements.

TCRdb keeps only in-frame clones here, not all; method: immunoSEQ multiplex PCR. The sample consists of 15,000 to 20,000 clones, roughly 60% of them appearing once. The V and J ends lost 0 bases and 7 bases respectively, with 4 bases between them. The V gene's germline CDR1 is SGHRS and CDR2 YFSETQ. The CDR3 has 11 residues. The TCR sequence derives from a human donor with chronic lymphocytic leukemia. The starting material was PBMCs, obtained after 12 months of ibrutinib treatment. J is TRBJ2-5 and V is TRBV5-1; D ambiguous. The CDR3 spells CASSLEMTQYF. CDR3 bases: TGCGCCAGCAGCTTGGAGATGACCCAGTACTTC.